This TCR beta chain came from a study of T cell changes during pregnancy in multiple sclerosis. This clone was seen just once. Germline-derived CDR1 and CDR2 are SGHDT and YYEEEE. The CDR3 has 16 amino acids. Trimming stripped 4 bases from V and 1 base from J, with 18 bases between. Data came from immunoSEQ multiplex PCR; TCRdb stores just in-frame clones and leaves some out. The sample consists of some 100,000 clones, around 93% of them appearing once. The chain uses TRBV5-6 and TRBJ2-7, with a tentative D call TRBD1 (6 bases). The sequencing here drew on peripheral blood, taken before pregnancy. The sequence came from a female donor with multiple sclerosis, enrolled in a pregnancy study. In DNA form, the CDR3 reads TGTGCCAGCAGCCGGCAGACAGGTCTAGGATCCTACGAGCAGTACTTC. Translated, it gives CASSRQTGLGSYEQYF.